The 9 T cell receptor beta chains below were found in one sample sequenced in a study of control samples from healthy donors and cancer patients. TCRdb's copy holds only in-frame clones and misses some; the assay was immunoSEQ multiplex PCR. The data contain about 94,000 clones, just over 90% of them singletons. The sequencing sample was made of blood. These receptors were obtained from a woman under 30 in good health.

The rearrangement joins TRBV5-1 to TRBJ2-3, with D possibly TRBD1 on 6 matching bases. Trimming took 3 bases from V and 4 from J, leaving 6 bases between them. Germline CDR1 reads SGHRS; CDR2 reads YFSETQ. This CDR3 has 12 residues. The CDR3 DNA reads TGCGCCAGCAGCTACAGGGCAGATACGCAGTATTTT. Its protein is CASSYRADTQYF.

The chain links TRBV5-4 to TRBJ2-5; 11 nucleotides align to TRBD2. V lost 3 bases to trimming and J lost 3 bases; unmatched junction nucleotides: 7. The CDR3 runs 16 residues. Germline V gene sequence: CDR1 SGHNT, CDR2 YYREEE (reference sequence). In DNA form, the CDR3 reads TGTGCCAGCAGCTGGGGACTAGCGGTATCGGAAGAGACCCAGTACTTC. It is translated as CASSWGLAVSEETQYF.

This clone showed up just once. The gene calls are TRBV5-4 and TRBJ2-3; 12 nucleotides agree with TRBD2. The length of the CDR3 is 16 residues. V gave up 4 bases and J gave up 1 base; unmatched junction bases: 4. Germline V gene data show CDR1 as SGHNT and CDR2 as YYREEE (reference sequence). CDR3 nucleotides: TGTGCCAGCAGCCATGGACTAGCGGGACGCACAGATACGCAGTATTTT. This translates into CASSHGLAGRTDTQYF.

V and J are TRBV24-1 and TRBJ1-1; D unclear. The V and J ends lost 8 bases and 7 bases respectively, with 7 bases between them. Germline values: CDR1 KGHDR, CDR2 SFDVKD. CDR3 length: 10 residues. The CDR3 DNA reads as TGTGCCACCAACGGTTTTGAAGCTTTCTTT. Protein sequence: CATNGFEAFF.

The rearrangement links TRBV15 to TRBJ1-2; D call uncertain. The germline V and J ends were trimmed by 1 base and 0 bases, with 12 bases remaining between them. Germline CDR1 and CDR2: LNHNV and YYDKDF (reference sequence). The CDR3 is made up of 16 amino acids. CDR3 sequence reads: CATSRGGDLANYGYTF. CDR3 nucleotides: TGTGCCACCAGCAGAGGGGGAGACCTTGCTAACTATGGCTACACCTTC.

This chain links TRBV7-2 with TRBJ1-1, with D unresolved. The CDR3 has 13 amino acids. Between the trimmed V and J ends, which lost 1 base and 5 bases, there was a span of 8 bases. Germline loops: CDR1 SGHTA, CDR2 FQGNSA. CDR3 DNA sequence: TGTGCCAGCAGCTTAGGGGTGGGGACTGAAGCTTTCTTT. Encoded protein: CASSLGVGTEAFF. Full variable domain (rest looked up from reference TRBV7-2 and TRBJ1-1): GAGVSQSPSNKVTEKGKDVELRCDPISGHTALYWYRQSLGQGLEFLIYFQGNSAPDKSGLPSDRFSAERTGGSVSTLTIQRTQQEDSAVYLCASSLGVGTEAFFGQGTRLTVV.

CDR3 DNA sequence: TGTGCCAGCTCAACCGACAGTCACTCTGGAAACACCATATATTTT. It encodes CASSTDSHSGNTIYF. The chain carries TRBV18 and TRBJ1-3; a weak D match, TRBD1 (5 bases). This CDR3 spans 15 amino acids. Per germline, CDR1 KGHSH and CDR2 LQKENI. V was clipped by 5 bases and J by 0 bases, with 11 bases between them.

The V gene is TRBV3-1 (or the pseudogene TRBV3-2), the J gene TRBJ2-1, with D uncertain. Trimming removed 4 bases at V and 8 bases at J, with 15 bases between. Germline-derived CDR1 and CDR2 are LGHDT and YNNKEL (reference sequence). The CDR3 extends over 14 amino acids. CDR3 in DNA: TGTGCCAGCAGCCGAGATACTGGGGTCGATGAGCAGTTCTTC. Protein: CASSRDTGVDEQFF.

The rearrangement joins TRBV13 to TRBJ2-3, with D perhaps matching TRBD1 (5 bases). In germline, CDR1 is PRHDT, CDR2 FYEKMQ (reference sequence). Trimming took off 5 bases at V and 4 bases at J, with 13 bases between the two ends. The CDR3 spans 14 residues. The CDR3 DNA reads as TGTGCCAGCAGCCCCAGGCTAGGGGCAGATACGCAGTATTTT. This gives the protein CASSPRLGADTQYF. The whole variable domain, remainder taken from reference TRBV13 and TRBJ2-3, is AAGVIQSPRHLIKEKRETATLKCYPIPRHDTVYWYQQGPGQDPQFLISFYEKMQSDKGSIPDRFSAQQFSDYHSELNMSSLELGDSALYFCASSPRLGADTQYFGPGTRLTVL.